This passage covers 8 T cell receptor beta chains from one sample sequenced in a study of diagnostic markers for celiac disease. Using the reads, TCRdb records one entry per CDR3 protein without DNA. The sample totals 7,000 to 9,500 distinct CDR3 sequences. What was sequenced was either unsorted cells or a sorted T cell fraction (not recorded which). These receptors all stem from a human donor. This table probably holds off-target reads from a library built for another chain.

According to its frequency, this clonotype is medium-sized. V is TRBV28 and J is TRBJ1-5; TCRdb proposes TRBD1, but this gene call is untestable without DNA. Germline V CDR1 and CDR2: MDHEN, SYDVKM. CDR3 length equals 17 residues. The CDR3 loop is CASSLTAGGNSNQPQHF.

This CDR3 reads CSARDRGLMSDSPLHF. The chain has TRBV20-1 and TRBJ1-6. The germline CDR1 and CDR2 sequences are DFQATT and SNEGSKA (reference sequence). The CDR3 runs to 16 residues.

CDR3 protein: CASSYPRGNAYEQYF. The chain employs TRBV6-2 or TRBV6-3 and TRBJ2-7; TCRdb's D gene call, TRBD2, goes unchecked for lack of DNA. This CDR3 spans 15 amino acids. Germline V gives CDR1 MNHEY, CDR2 SVGEGT.

Frequency places this clonotype as medium-sized. The chain joins TRBV6-2 or TRBV6-3 to TRBJ2-7; TCRdb names TRBD1, which stays unverified in the absence of DNA. Germline assignment: CDR1 MNHEY and CDR2 SVGEGT. There are 15 residues in the CDR3. The CDR3: CASSTGEAARNEQYF.

The rearrangement joins TRBV5-4 to TRBJ2-7; TCRdb selects TRBD1, and the lack of DNA leaves this call unchecked. The CDR3 sequence is 14 residues long. Germline-derived CDR1 and CDR2 are SGHNT and YYREEE (reference sequence). CDR3 amino acids: CASKRQGQAYEQYF.

Considering frequency, this clonotype is medium-sized (0.01 to 0.1%). The CDR3 is CASSSHYEQYF. The chain carries TRBV6-5 and TRBJ2-7. This CDR3 spans 11 amino acids. CDR1 MNHEY and CDR2 SVGAGI come from the germline V gene.

The V and J genes are TRBV4-2 and TRBJ2-1; the TCRdb D gene call, TRBD2, has no DNA to confirm it. The CDR3 length is 16 residues. Germline V gene data show CDR1 as LGHNA and CDR2 as YNFKEQ. This CDR3 reads CASSQALAGERKEQFF.

The chain uses TRBV28 and TRBJ2-3; TCRdb's D call, TRBD1, is unchecked because there is no DNA. CDR3 length: 15 amino acids. Germline V gives CDR1 MDHEN, CDR2 SYDVKM. The chain's CDR3 is CASSLSTGTEDTQYF.